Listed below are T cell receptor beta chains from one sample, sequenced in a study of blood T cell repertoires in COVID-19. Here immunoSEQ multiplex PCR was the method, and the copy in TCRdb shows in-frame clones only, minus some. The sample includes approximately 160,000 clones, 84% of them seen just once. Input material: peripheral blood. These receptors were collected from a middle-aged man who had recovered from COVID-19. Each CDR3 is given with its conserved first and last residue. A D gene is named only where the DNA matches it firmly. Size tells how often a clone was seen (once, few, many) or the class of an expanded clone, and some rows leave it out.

CASSVGLAGYNEQFF | TGTGCCAGCAGCGTCGGGCTAGCGGGATACAATGAGCAGTTCTTC | many | 15 | TRBJ2-1 | TRBD2 | TRBV9
CASTLLTSNEKLFF | TGTGCCAGCACCTTGCTTACAAGTAATGAAAAACTGTTTTTT | . | 14 | TRBJ1-4 | . | TRBV5-6
CASSFNEQYF | TGTGCCAGCAGCTTCAACGAGCAGTACTTC | . | 10 | TRBJ2-7 | . | TRBV11-2
CASRSGSGTQYF | TGTGCCAGCCGCTCCGGGTCAGGGACGCAGTATTTT | . | 12 | TRBJ2-3 | . | TRBV27
CASGATENSPLHF | TGTGCCAGCGGGGCGACAGAAAATTCACCCCTCCACTTT | once | 13 | TRBJ1-6 | . | TRBV9
CAVQGARDTEAFF | TGTGCGGTACAGGGGGCAAGGGACACTGAAGCTTTCTTT | . | 13 | TRBJ1-1 | TRBD1 | TRBV27
CAIRDRVNEQYF | TGTGCCATCCGGGACAGGGTAAACGAGCAGTACTTC | . | 12 | TRBJ2-7 | TRBD1 | TRBV10-3
CASSPTSGEYNEQFF | TGTGCCAGCAGCCCCACTAGCGGGGAATACAATGAGCAGTTCTTC | . | 15 | TRBJ2-1 | TRBD2 | TRBV7-9
CASSEGQGSGEAFF | TGTGCCAGCAGTGAAGGACAGGGTTCGGGTGAAGCTTTCTTT | . | 14 | TRBJ1-1 | TRBD1 | TRBV2
CASSSVNDRGQFIETQYF | TGTGCCAGCAGCTCAGTTAACGACAGGGGTCAATTTATTGAGACCCAGTACTTC | . | 18 | TRBJ2-5 | TRBD1 | TRBV13
CASSQGYSSNQPQHF | TGTGCCAGTAGTCAGGGGTATTCTAGCAATCAGCCCCAGCATTTT | . | 15 | TRBJ1-5 | . | TRBV19
CASSPPRDRVEAFF | TGTGCCAGCAGCCCTCCCCGGGACAGGGTTGAAGCTTTCTTT | . | 14 | TRBJ1-1 | TRBD1 | TRBV3-1/TRBV3-2
CASSPPGARVGPYNEQFF | TGTGCCAGCTCACCACCGGGGGCGAGGGTAGGGCCCTACAATGAGCAGTTCTTC | once | 18 | TRBJ2-1 | . | TRBV18
CASSWGRIVSGNEQFF | TGTGCCAGCAGCTGGGGGAGGATTGTTAGCGGCAATGAGCAGTTCTTC | . | 16 | TRBJ2-1 | . | TRBV5-5
CASSFSGGAIDEQFF | TGTGCCAGCAGCTTTAGCGGGGGGGCCATCGATGAGCAGTTCTTC | . | 15 | TRBJ2-1 | TRBD2 | TRBV5-6
CASSPRVSGGSGAYEQYF | TGTGCCAGCTCACCACGGGTTAGCGGGGGGTCTGGGGCCTACGAGCAGTACTTC | . | 18 | TRBJ2-7 | TRBD2 | TRBV18
CASSVGPPQGLSEAFF | TGTGCCAGCAGCGTAGGCCCCCCACAGGGATTGTCTGAAGCTTTCTTT | . | 16 | TRBJ1-1 | . | TRBV9
CASSVTDYEQYF | TGTGCCAGCAGTGTTACAGACTACGAGCAGTACTTC | . | 12 | TRBJ2-7 | . | TRBV2
CASSTSTDSSYEQYF | . | . | 15 | TRBJ2-7 | . | TRBV10-1
CASSEGYYPGDEKLFF | TGTGCCAGCAGTGAAGGGTACTACCCCGGGGATGAAAAACTGTTTTTT | . | 16 | TRBJ1-4 | . | TRBV6-1
CASSNQGRLEKLFF | TGTGCCAGCAGCAATCAGGGGCGGTTGGAAAAACTGTTTTTT | . | 14 | TRBJ1-4 | . | TRBV6-5
CASSGWNTGELFF | TGTGCCAGTAGCGGGTGGAACACCGGGGAGCTGTTTTTT | . | 13 | TRBJ2-2 | . | TRBV19
CASSREGDTQYF | TGTGCCAGCAGTCGCGAGGGAGATACGCAGTATTTT | once | 12 | TRBJ2-3 | . | TRBV7-2
CASSESPSHTQYF | TGTGCCAGCAGTGAAAGCCCGAGCCATACGCAGTATTTT | many | 13 | TRBJ2-3 | . | TRBV6-1
CASGEAGLNTDTQYF | TGTGCCAGCGGAGAGGCGGGGCTCAACACAGATACGCAGTATTTT | . | 15 | TRBJ2-3 | . | TRBV28